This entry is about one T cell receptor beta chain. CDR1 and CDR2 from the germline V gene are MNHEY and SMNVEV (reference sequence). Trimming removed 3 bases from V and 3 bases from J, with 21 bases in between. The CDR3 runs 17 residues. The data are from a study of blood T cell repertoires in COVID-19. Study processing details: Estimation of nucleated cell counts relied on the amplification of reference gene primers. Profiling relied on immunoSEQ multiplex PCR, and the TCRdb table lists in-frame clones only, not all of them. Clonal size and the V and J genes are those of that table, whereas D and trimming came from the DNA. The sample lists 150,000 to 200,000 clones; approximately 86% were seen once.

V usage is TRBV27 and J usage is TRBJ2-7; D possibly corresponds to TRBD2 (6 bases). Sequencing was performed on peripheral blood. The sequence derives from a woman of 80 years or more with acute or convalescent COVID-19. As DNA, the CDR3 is TGTGCCAGCAGTTTCCGCCTCTCGCACGGGGGTAGCTACGAGCAGTACTTC. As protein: CASSFRLSHGGSYEQYF.